The clone carrying this TCR beta chain occurred a few times. Its antigen is not known. This record comes from a study of beta chain features in type 1 diabetes. Study-level findings and limits: Moderate but significant shortening of TCRB CDR3s was recorded in all four CD4+ subsets from Type 1 diabetes patients.

The CDR3 is made up of 12 amino acids. The V gene lost 3 bases and the J gene lost 7 bases, with 10 bases spanning the gap. Per the germline V gene, CDR1 is MDHEN and CDR2 is SYDVKM. The whole isolated RNA underwent reverse transcription, so sequencing captured expressed TCRB transcripts. Sequenced naive, central memory and regulatory T cell samples produced an average of about 3.57 million reads. TCRdb's table, derived via immunoSEQ multiplex PCR, lists solely in-frame clones and lacks some. Here the sample spans roughly 340,000 clones, roughly 12% being singletons. Sequencing was performed on naive CD4+ T cells from blood. The rearrangement links TRBV28 to TRBJ2-7; maybe TRBD2 (6 bases). This receptor was identified in a woman aged 18 to 35 with type 1 diabetes. The CDR3 spells CASSFGGVEQYF. CDR3 in DNA: TGTGCCAGCAGTTTCGGAGGGGTTGAGCAGTACTTC.